This record covers a single TCR beta chain. Recipients received nonmyeloablative bone marrow transplants from related graft donors, with transient mixed chimerism. Libraries were prepared by immunoSEQ multiplex PCR; TCRdb keeps only in-frame clonotypes and omits some of them. The sample yields tens of thousands of clones, 90% to 95% seen once. This sample is part of a study of Tregs in tolerant kidney transplant recipients. The CDR3 has 18 amino acids. CDR1 and CDR2 from the germline V gene are SGHVS and FQNEAQ. Deletions cut 5 bases from V and 6 bases from J, with 25 bases between. V usage is TRBV7-8 and J usage is TRBJ1-4, with D perhaps matching TRBD1 (5 bases). This sequence originates from a human patient who received a combined kidney and bone marrow transplant. Some of these T cells may belong to the graft donor. Sequenced here: CD4+ T cells from blood (PBMCs), sampled 12 months after the transplant. The DNA for the CDR3 is TGTGCCAGCAGCCCTAGGACACGGAGTGAGACAGTTCATGAAAAACTGTTTTTT. Its translation is CASSPRTRSETVHEKLFF.